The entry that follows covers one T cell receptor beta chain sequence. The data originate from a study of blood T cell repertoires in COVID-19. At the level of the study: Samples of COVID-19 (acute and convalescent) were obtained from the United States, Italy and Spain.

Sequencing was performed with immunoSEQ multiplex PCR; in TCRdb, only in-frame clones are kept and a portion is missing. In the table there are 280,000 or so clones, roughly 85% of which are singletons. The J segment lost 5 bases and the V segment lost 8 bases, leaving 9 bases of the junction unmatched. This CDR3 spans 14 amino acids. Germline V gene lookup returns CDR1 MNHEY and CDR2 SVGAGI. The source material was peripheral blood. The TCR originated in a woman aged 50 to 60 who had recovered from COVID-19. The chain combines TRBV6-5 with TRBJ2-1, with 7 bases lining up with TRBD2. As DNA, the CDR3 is TGTGCCAGCTTGCGGCTAGCGGATGACAATGAGCAGTTCTTC. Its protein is CASLRLADDNEQFF.